This TCR beta chain was obtained from a study of blood T cell repertoires in COVID-19. Overall study: Both acute and convalescent COVID-19 samples were obtained from the United States, Italy and Spain. Nucleic acid was either cDNA or gDNA, and it came from T cells, B-cell-depleted T cells, or PBMCs.

In the source study's methods: Cell counts per sample came from amplifying reference gene primers. Clones were read by immunoSEQ multiplex PCR, and TCRdb kept only the in-frame ones, dropping some. That table gives V, J and clone size, and the DNA gave D and trimming. The sample lists a few hundred thousand clones, 82% occurring once. The CDR3 consists of 13 residues. With 3 bases removed from V and 2 bases from J, the gap between germline ends came to 7 bases. The V gene's germline CDR1 is KGHSH and CDR2 LQKENI. V is TRBV18 and J is TRBJ1-2; a weak D match, TRBD1 (6 bases). The clonotype comes from an elderly woman with acute or convalescent COVID-19. The specimen was peripheral blood. The CDR3 loop reads CASSPQGNYGYTF. CDR3 bases: TGTGCCAGCTCACCGCAGGGGAACTATGGCTACACCTTC.